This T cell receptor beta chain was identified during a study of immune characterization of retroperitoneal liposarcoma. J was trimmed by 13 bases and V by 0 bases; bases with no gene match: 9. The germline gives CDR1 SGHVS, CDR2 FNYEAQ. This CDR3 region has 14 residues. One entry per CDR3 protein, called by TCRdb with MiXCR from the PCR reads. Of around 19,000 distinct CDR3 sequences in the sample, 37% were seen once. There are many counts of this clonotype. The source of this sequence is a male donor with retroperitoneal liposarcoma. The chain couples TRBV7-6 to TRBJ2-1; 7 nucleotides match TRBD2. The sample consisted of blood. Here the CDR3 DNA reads TGTGCCAGCAGCTTAGCGGGAGGGCAAGAGACCCAGTTCTTC. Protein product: CASSLAGGQETQFF.